This note documents a single TCR beta chain sequence. The antigen is undetermined. The read halts 3 residues ahead of the CDR3 end, with the missing end drawn from the germline J gene. Measured with immunoSEQ multiplex PCR; TCRdb has only the in-frame clones, and not every one. Its table lists 20,000 to 25,000 clones. The CDR3 covers 16 residues. V was shortened by 4 bases and J by 3 bases, with 19 bases between the two germline ends. These data come from a study of T cells in women clearing cervical HPV infection. Study-level results: It is unknown whether associations predate infection; no effector/memory or HPV-specific sorting.

The chain recombines TRBV12-3 or TRBV12-4 with TRBJ2-7; D is undetermined. The receptor's source is a woman between 18 and 75 years old with a cervical HPV16 infection that either progressed to CIN3+ or cleared (not recorded which). The material sequenced was blood buffy coat. The CDR3 loop reads CASSSHVGPKNYEQYF. The sequenced part of the CDR3 DNA is TGTGCCAGCAGTTCCCATGTGGGCCCAAAAAACTACGAG.